This paragraph reports one T cell receptor (beta chain). Its target antigen remains unknown. Library preparation used the immunoSEQ multiplex PCR assay. For the multiplex PCR, a mixture combining 60 forward primers for TCR Vbeta segments and 13 reverse primers for TCR Jbeta segments was used. Amplification of the CDR3 region of rearranged TCR beta genes was performed with a multiplex PCR assay on genomic DNA. On the Illumina HiSeq System, the amplified TCR beta libraries were sequenced as 87-base-pair reads. As for how the authors treated the data: Across the 670 or so repertoires, a later analysis counted 78 million or so unique TCR beta chains, around 11 million of which were shared by at least two donors. Raw reads were error-corrected and collapsed into unique sequences by a nearest-neighbor algorithm in which closely related sequences were merged to remove PCR and sequencing errors. To assign V, D and J gene segments, CDR3 sequences were aligned to IMGT reference sequences. For a sequence to be retained, a match of at least six nucleotides to both a V gene segment and a J gene segment was required. A rearrangement counted as productive if the CDR3 had no stop codons and remained in frame with V and J, and every other rearrangement counted as non-productive. CDR3 was defined by IMGT convention, running from the second conserved V-encoded cysteine to the conserved J-encoded phenylalanine. In an earlier analysis of roughly 610 of the donors, sequences lacking an unambiguous match to a single V gene segment were excluded. An earlier analysis of some 610 of the donors called V segments functional above 56.7% productive rearrangements and segregating when the between-donor standard deviation exceeded 5%. A statistical classification framework was built for diagnosing cytomegalovirus status from the catalog of TCR beta chain sequences. In a later analysis, V and J genes were assigned by comparing TCR nucleotide sequences against IMGT/GENE-DB human TR gene sequences. A later analysis assigned CDR3 sequences and most-parsimonious VDJ recombination scenarios with the TCRdist pipeline. In a later analysis, every TCR beta chain was defined by the combination of its CDR3 amino acid sequence and its V-gene family, and reads without a unique V-gene family were dropped. In a later analysis, several hundred highly shared, low-generation-probability nucleotide sequences were removed to address suspected cross-contamination and a sequencing artifact. In a later analysis, a clonal expansion index for each public chain was calculated from normalized within-repertoire ranks of inferred template counts. Generation probabilities in a later analysis came from a VDJ recombination model fitted to out-of-frame rearrangements, and those results were checked against IGoR. A later analysis scored TCR-TCR, TCR-HLA and TCR-CMV co-occurrence with hypergeometric tests, applying a repertoire-size bias correction to TCR pairs. A later analysis estimated false discovery rates by permuting HLA or CMV assignments 20 times. In a later analysis, co-occurring TCRs were grouped using DBSCAN, and TCRdist sequence similarity was added for clustering within HLA-allele-positive subsets. Repertoires with fewer than 30,000 or more than 120,000 public chains, plus five repertoires with anomalous nucleotide sharing, were excluded from co-occurrence clustering. TCRdb re-hosts the immuneACCESS table, in-frame sequences only. Its copies lack some clones; in the studies checked, an unresolved V gene accounts for under half of them, and the cause for the rest is not known. The V and J calls and the clone size are those of that table, but D and trimming were determined from the DNA. Per the sample table, the count is 96,000 or so clones. The top ten clones comprise 5.5% to 6.5% of the sample.

The cohort consisted of 650 to 850 healthy bone marrow donors. All cohort members were sampled while nominally healthy, although unrecorded immune exposures were likely present. The donor was CMV seropositive and belonged to the group of 250 to 300 seropositive cohort members. Each donor provided a peripheral blood sample, and peripheral blood mononuclear cells were used for TCR beta sequencing. The Qiagen DNeasy Blood Extraction Kit was used to extract genomic DNA from the blood cell samples. This entry belongs to a study of cytomegalovirus exposure and HLA in healthy donors (dated by TCRdb to the late 2010s). The study in broad terms: According to an earlier analysis of a few hundred of the donors, about 179 million T cells yielded roughly 100 million unique TCR beta sequences and around 280 Gb of sequence data. All discovery cohort repertoires had been generated on a single sequencing platform. In a later analysis, previously published TCR beta repertoires from 666 donors were re-analyzed and high-resolution HLA genotyping was added so that TCR occurrence patterns could be studied. HLA typing covered class I and class II loci at four-digit resolution. Typing coverage differed by locus: A, B, C, DRB1 and DQB1 were typed in roughly 620-630 donors, DQA1 in roughly 500, DPA1 in 600 to 610, and DPB1 in 472. A later genetic analysis took genome-wide SNP genotypes for about three fifths of the roughly 700 donors and used that subset as a discovery cohort. The study aimed to test whether signatures of past pathogen exposure could be identified by cataloging public T cell receptors. To predict cytomegalovirus infection status, the study combined high-throughput TCR immunosequencing, statistical association of individual TCRs with disease status, and machine learning. An earlier analysis of around 640 of the donors used high-throughput TCR beta sequencing to judge whether each TCR beta V gene segment behaved as functional or pseudogenic. Along with the roughly 670-subject first cohort, a separate validation cohort of over a hundred different subjects was used. Of the roughly 400 genotyped donors, over 65% fell in the genetic ancestry cluster associated with self-reported Caucasian donors. The later analysis used no new phenotypic data to find candidate immune exposures, relying instead on TCR beta sequences and their occurrence across donors. Among 350 to 400 genotyped donors of the cohort, an average of around 240,000 unique TCR beta nucleotide sequences were sequenced per donor, approximately 20% of them non-productive. Because of strong linkage in the cohort, a handful of DR-DQ haplotypes were treated as single units for association and clustering. Using immunosequencing, the study profiled T cell repertoires from some 670 subjects and related those repertoires to cytomegalovirus serostatus. An early release that covered 640 HLA-typed donors contained approximately 300 gigabases of sequencing data and roughly 84 million unique TCR sequences. Donor age, sex, ethnicity and CMV serostatus were compiled alongside the repertoire data. The full study reports these points: Some IMGT-functional V segments, including TRBV6-2 and TRBV6-3, could not be told apart with the 87-base-pair reads, so those segments were excluded. In a later analysis, most CMV-associated TCR beta chains were found to appear HLA-restricted, with HLA associations seemingly driven largely by CMV exposure. The sequencing pipeline was judged likely to have produced a cluster of highly shared sequence variants as a technical artifact. The authors suggested that the approach could potentially be extended to other disease states and immunological phenotypes. In a later genetic analysis, fewer N-insertions in productive TCRs were reported among donors in an Asian-associated ancestry cluster than the 666-donor mean. A later analysis associated 16,951 TCR beta sequences with specific HLA alleles at a false discovery rate of 0.05. A later analysis found that HLA-associated TCR beta chains were more clonally expanded and had lower generation probabilities than equally common non-associated chains. A further reported finding was that TCR beta sequences accurately predicted the HLA-A and HLA-B alleles for most subjects in the first cohort. Correlated functional status among segregating V segments might be attributable to linkage disequilibrium, but an unknown experimental factor could not be ruled out. Because counts were too low, approximately 18 rarely observed V segments, including chromosome 9 orphons, were excluded from the earlier analysis of fewer than 650 of the donors. According to a later analysis, TCR association rates differed among HLA loci, with DRB1 alleles showing the most associated TCRs and HLA-C alleles showing the fewest. In vitro tests confirmed that three of the cytomegalovirus-associated TCR beta chains recognize cytomegalovirus antigens. When HLA alleles, especially DR and DQ, strongly co-occurred, TCR associations were difficult to assign to individual alleles. A total of roughly 160 TCR beta chains were listed by the study as associated with cytomegalovirus. The only immune exposure information available for the cohort was CMV serostatus. Most TCR sequences were seen in very few donors, while some public TCRs were found in many individuals. Because some donors lacked HLA typing at each locus, the association tests relied only on the typed subset. In an earlier analysis of 587 of the donors, most TCR beta V segments appeared in productive rearrangements about 87% or about 30% of the time, broadly matching IMGT annotations. This cohort had only TCR beta chains sequenced, and the lack of alpha or paired-chain data limited which features could be detected. The classifier was reported to diagnose cytomegalovirus status with high specificity and sensitivity in both the original cohort and the validation cohort. Roughly uniform sequencing depth across donors was assumed in presence/absence analyses, although this assumption may not hold. In a later analysis, several top co-occurrence clusters were reported to appear linked to parvovirus B19, influenza, CMV and Epstein-Barr virus. A later genetic analysis associated a missense DCLRE1C variant with V-gene and J-gene trimming of TCR beta chains, and an independent cohort replicated the association.

The cysteine opens and the phenylalanine closes a CDR3 of 15 amino acids. Just the 45-base CDR3 DNA is kept, in frame starting at base 1. V loses 3 bases, J loses 7 bases, and the germline ends lie 14 bases apart. CDR1 is given as SGDLS and CDR2 as YYNGEE, both from the germline V gene. The sample consisted of PBMCs. The chain links TRBV9 with TRBJ1-6, with the D segment identity uncertain. The TCR originated in a girl between 5 and 17 years old in good health and CMV-seropositive. The nucleotide sequence is TGTGCCAGCAGCGGAGAGGAGGGAAGGAATTCACCCCTCCACTTT. This is translated as CASSGEEGRNSPLHF.